Shown below are 8 T cell receptor beta chains from a single sample sequenced in a study of blood T cell repertoires in COVID-19. Assay used: immunoSEQ multiplex PCR; TCRdb lists only in-frame clones, some missing. This table holds 150,000 to 200,000 clones, roughly 80% found once. Input material: peripheral blood. These TCRs come from a man between 60 and 75 years old with acute or convalescent COVID-19.

The V and J genes are TRBV6-5 and TRBJ1-2, with 8 bases identical to TRBD1. CDR3 length equals 14 residues. The V segment lost 4 bases and the J segment 4 bases; nucleotides outside the gene matches: 5. Germline V gene sequence: CDR1 MNHEY, CDR2 SVGAGI. In DNA form, the CDR3 reads TGTGCCAGCAGTTCCGACAGGGGACCCTATGGCTACACCTTC. Translation gives CASSSDRGPYGYTF.

The V call is TRBV6-5, the J call TRBJ2-7, with D unresolved. The germline V gene encodes CDR1 MNHEY and CDR2 SVGAGI. The CDR3 extends over 15 amino acids. V lost 11 bases to trimming and J lost 0 bases, with 20 bases between them. The DNA of the CDR3 is TGTGCCTGCCACACCGTCGGGTCTACCTCCTACGAGCAGTACTTC. Its protein is CACHTVGSTSYEQYF.

V gene TRBV6-6 combines with J gene TRBJ2-2, with unresolved D. V gave up 6 bases and J gave up 3 bases, with 8 bases separating them. The germline V gene encodes CDR1 MNHNY and CDR2 SVGAGI (reference sequence). The CDR3 spans 13 residues. The CDR3: CASSKLDTGELFF. In DNA form, the CDR3 reads TGTGCCAGCAGCAAACTGGACACCGGGGAGCTGTTTTTT.

This chain links TRBV7-2 with TRBJ1-4; 7 bases match TRBD1. CDR1 and CDR2 (germline): SGHTA, FQGNSA. The V and J ends lost 5 bases and 2 bases, in that order; junction bases with no gene match: 8. This CDR3 contains 16 residues. CDR3 loop: CASSRTGVETNEKLFF. CDR3 DNA: TGTGCCAGCAGCCGCACAGGGGTAGAGACTAATGAAAAACTGTTTTTT.

The gene calls are TRBV25-1 and TRBJ2-4; D possibly corresponds to TRBD2 (6 bases). The CDR3 loop spans 13 amino acids. Trimming removed 6 bases at V and 9 bases at J, with 15 bases between. Germline CDR1 MGHDK, CDR2 SYGVNS. CDR3 DNA sequence: TGTGCCAGCAGGGACCGCGCCGGGGGCATTCAGTACTTC. Protein sequence: CASRDRAGGIQYF. The variable domain in full, with the rest retrieved from reference TRBV25-1 and TRBJ2-4, is EADIYQTPRYLVIGTGKKITLECSQTMGHDKMYWYQQDPGMELHLIHYSYGVNSTEKGDLSSESTVSRIRTEHFPLTLESARPSHTSQYLCASRDRAGGIQYFGAGTRLSVL.

This clone was seen only once. The V call is TRBV6-6, the J call TRBJ2-3; 12 positions agree with TRBD2. V was clipped by 6 bases and J by 1 base; unmatched bases: 14. This CDR3 is built from 19 residues. The germline V gene encodes CDR1 MNHNY and CDR2 SVGAGI (reference sequence). The CDR3 sequence is CASSQRGLAGGRRTDTQYF. DNA for the CDR3: TGTGCCAGCAGCCAACGCGGCCTAGCGGGAGGGCGGCGCACAGATACGCAGTATTTT.

V is TRBV5-6 and J is TRBJ1-4, with unresolved D. The germline CDR1 and CDR2 sequences are SGHDT and YYEEEE. CDR3 size: 13 residues. V gave up 3 bases and J gave up 4 bases, with 7 bases separating them. Here the CDR3 reads CASSSGFNEKLFF. As DNA, the CDR3 is TGTGCCAGCAGCTCCGGTTTTAATGAAAAACTGTTTTTT.

The V and J genes are TRBV5-1 and TRBJ1-3; D possibly corresponds to TRBD1 (6 bases). The V gene's germline CDR1 is SGHRS and CDR2 YFSETQ. CDR3 size: 17 residues. The V gene lost 5 bases and the J gene lost 0 bases, with 18 bases spanning the gap. CDR3 sequence (DNA): TGCGCCAGCAGTTTCAAGTTTGTACAGGGCTCTGGAAACACCATATATTTT. Amino acids: CASSFKFVQGSGNTIYF.